This T cell receptor beta chain was identified during a study of blood T cells in healthy people across ages. Primed by a sample-barcoded 5' primer and a J-beta primer mix, a second PCR proceeded for roughly 7 to 11 cycles. A single record per CDR3 protein comes from TCRdb applying MiXCR to the 5' RACE reads. The sample has about 1.1 million distinct CDR3 sequences, 35% to 40% seen once. The germline V gene encodes CDR1 SEHNR and CDR2 FQNEAQ (reference sequence). The CDR3 length is 15 residues. V and J are TRBV7-9 and TRBJ2-4, with D possibly matching TRBD1 (6 bases). The end of the DNA fits TRBJ2-7 better, so the J call may be wrong. The clonotype originates from a man between 18 and 29 years old in good health. Sequencing input: blood. The CDR3 protein is CASSQFRTVLDEQYF. CDR3 DNA: TGTGCCAGCAGCCAATTTAGGACAGTGTTAGACGAGCAGTACTTC.